This T cell receptor (beta chain) was sequenced in a study of T cells in Graves' hyperthyroidism and ophthalmopathy. Study-wide results and caveats: Ophthalmopathy stood apart from stable hyperthyroidism in a 13 V-J model.

What was amplified from RNA transcripts were TCR beta CDR3 regions. HTBI primers drove first-round RT-PCR of the TCR CDR3. TCRdb used MiXCR to reprocess the multiplex PCR reads, holding one entry per CDR3 protein. Of roughly 180,000 distinct CDR3 sequences listed, 17% are singletons. The CDR3 runs to 15 residues. Germline V CDR1 and CDR2: SNHLY, FYNNEI. V gave up 5 bases and J gave up 0 bases, with 11 bases separating them. Researchers defined stable Graves' hyperthyroidism as no ophthalmopathy progression within 18 months. A patient was excluded if there was uncontrolled infection, other autoimmune disease, pregnancy or lactation. The diagnostic basis comprised clinical symptoms, serum thyroxine and TRAb, thyroid ultrasound and orbital computed tomography. The sample holds many counts of this clonotype. What it recognizes is unknown.

The sequencing input was blood. This chain uses TRBV2 with TRBJ1-5, with a weak D call TRBD1 (6 bases). The origin of this receptor is a woman in her fifties or sixties with Graves' hyperthyroidism. CDR3 coding DNA: TGTGCCAGCAGTAGGGACAAAAATAGCAATCAGCCCCAGCATTTT. Its protein is CASSRDKNSNQPQHF.